This T cell receptor beta chain originates from a study of cytomegalovirus exposure and HLA in healthy donors. Study in general: In an earlier analysis, around 100 million unique TCR beta sequences were found from some 200 million T cells.

The CDR3 runs 15 residues. It was with 60 Vbeta and 13 Jbeta primers that the PCR ran. Sequenced by immunoSEQ multiplex PCR; TCRdb stores in-frame clones only, minus some. There are about 170,000 clones in the sample; 82% occur only once, and 1.5% lies in the top ten. Study findings and constraints: Later analysis revealed greater clonal expansion in HLA-associated TCR beta chains than in equally common others. More than 15,000 TCR beta sequences were associated with HLA alleles at 0.05 false discovery rate in a later analysis. Later, an analysis found that common viral pathogens appeared to be linked with several of the most significant clusters.

Concerning this clone: Its cognate antigen is unknown.

The receptor was derived from a girl aged 10-17 years in good health and CMV-seropositive. The V and J genes are TRBV12-1 and TRBJ2-3; the DNA was not compared with TRBD2, the D call given in the table. TRBV12-1 has pseudogene status. The sample was PBMCs. The CDR3 protein is CAAGLTSDTADTQYF. Written as DNA, the CDR3 is TGTGCCGCGGGACTGACTAGCGACACAGCAGATACGCAGTATTTT.